These 28 T cell receptor beta chains were sequenced from one sample in a study of blood T cell repertoires in COVID-19 (dated by TCRdb to 2018 to 2020). Library generation was performed with the immunoSEQ multiplex PCR assay. Sourced from immuneACCESS, this table was stored by TCRdb with only in-frame sequences that have V and J called. A share of the clones is absent; for the studies checked, an unresolved V gene accounts for under half, and the remainder has no known explanation. The sample table records 35,000 to 50,000 clones; approximately 88% of these occur just once. The ten largest make up approximately 1.5% of the sample. The sample taken for sequencing was peripheral blood. These TCRs come from a woman in her 40s with acute or convalescent COVID-19.

The rearrangement links TRBV3-1 (or the pseudogene TRBV3-2) to TRBJ1-4; D unclear. Trimming took 1 base from V and 3 from J, leaving 6 bases between them. CDR1 is LGHDT, CDR2 YNNKEL, per germline (reference sequence). This CDR3 has 14 amino acids. The CDR3 region has the DNA TGTGCCAGCAGCCAAGGGCACCCTAATGAAAAACTGTTTTTT. It specifies CASSQGHPNEKLFF.

This chain joins TRBV30 and TRBJ2-5, with D possibly being TRBD1 (5 bases). CDR1 GTSNPN and CDR2 SVGIG come from the germline V gene (reference sequence). Trimming removed 2 bases from V and 1 base from J, with 14 bases in between. CDR3 length: 15 residues. CDR3 sequence: CAWSPTGAVQETQYF. The CDR3 coding sequence is TGTGCCTGGAGTCCGACTGGGGCGGTCCAAGAGACCCAGTACTTC.

The chain employs TRBV5-1 and TRBJ2-1; 10 bases align to TRBD1. The J segment lost 4 bases and the V segment lost 5 bases, leaving 18 bases of the junction unmatched. The germline CDR1 and CDR2 sequences are SGHRS and YFSETQ. The CDR3 runs to 19 residues. The CDR3 sequence is CASSFSAGQGSTTYNEQFF. The CDR3 DNA follows: TGCGCCAGCAGTTTCTCTGCGGGACAGGGGTCGACAACGTACAATGAGCAGTTCTTC.

This clone was recorded once. The chain employs TRBV9 and TRBJ2-1, with D perhaps TRBD2 (6 bases). Germline V CDR1 and CDR2: SGDLS, YYNGEE. With 4 bases removed from V and 7 bases from J, the gap between germline ends came to 18 bases. CDR3 size: 15 residues. In DNA, the CDR3 is TGTGCCAGCAGCCCCCCCGGGATGAGCGGGAATGAGCAGTTCTTC. Protein sequence: CASSPPGMSGNEQFF. Looking up the rest from reference TRBV9 and TRBJ2-1 gives the full variable domain: DSGVTQTPKHLITATGQRVTLRCSPRSGDLSVYWYQQSLDQGLQFLIQYYNGEERAKGNILERFSAQQFPDLHSELNLSSLELGDSALYFCASSPPGMSGNEQFFGPGTRLTVL.

J is TRBJ2-1 and V is TRBV6-2 or TRBV6-3, with D possibly being TRBD2 (5 bases). CDR3 length: 13 residues. Between the trimmed V and J ends, which lost 0 bases and 9 bases, there was a span of 9 bases. The germline CDR1 and CDR2 sequences are MNHEY and SVGEGT. The CDR3 is CASSYSRRTEQFF. For the CDR3, the DNA is TGTGCCAGCAGTTACTCGAGGAGGACTGAGCAGTTCTTC.

In its sample, this clone was seen once. CDR3 sequence: CASRDRTGRFTEAFF. The CDR3, as DNA: TGTGCCAGCAGAGATAGGACAGGGAGGTTCACTGAAGCTTTCTTT. The chain is built from TRBV2 and TRBJ1-1; 8 bases agree with TRBD1. The CDR3 totals 15 residues. V gave up 6 bases and J gave up 4 bases; unmatched junction bases: 10. Germline loops: CDR1 SNHLY, CDR2 FYNNEI.

V and J are TRBV5-1 and TRBJ1-1; TRBD1 matches 11 bases. The CDR3 is 16 residues long. V was pared by 0 bases and J by 8 bases, with 9 bases of the junction left unmatched. Germline V CDR1 and CDR2: SGHRS, YFSETQ. CDR3 protein: CASSLVIRTGGLEAFF. The CDR3 bases are TGCGCCAGCAGCTTGGTTATCAGGACAGGGGGCCTAGAAGCTTTCTTT.

This chain connects TRBV30 to TRBJ1-1; 11 bases map to TRBD1. Germline CDR1 is GTSNPN and CDR2 is SVGIG (reference sequence). This CDR3 has 14 residues. Germline trimming cut 0 bases from V and 3 bases from J; bases unmatched to any gene: 0. The CDR3 loop reads CAWSVGQGDTEAFF. CDR3 DNA sequence: TGTGCCTGGAGTGTGGGACAGGGGGACACTGAAGCTTTCTTT.

The chain couples TRBV29-1 to TRBJ1-1; D is unclear. CDR1 and CDR2 (germline): SQVTM, ANQGSEA. The CDR3 runs 14 residues. V was pared by 4 bases and J by 7 bases, with 19 bases between. CDR3 sequence (DNA): TGCAGCGTTGCCACTGACCCCGACATTATTGAAGCTTTCTTT. Its translation: CSVATDPDIIEAFF.

The chain uses TRBV9 and TRBJ1-1, with TRBD1 as a possible D gene (5 bases). There are 15 residues in the CDR3. V lost 0 bases and J 6 bases, leaving 15 bases between the germline ends. Germline V gene sequence: CDR1 SGDLS, CDR2 YYNGEE. The CDR3 DNA follows: TGTGCCAGCAGCGTAGACGGGGGGGTAGTGTCTGAAGCTTTCTTT. It specifies CASSVDGGVVSEAFF.

The chain carries TRBV9 and TRBJ1-1, with a weak D call TRBD1 (5 bases). CDR1 is SGDLS and CDR2 is YYNGEE in the germline V gene. Trimming shortened V by 3 bases and J by 1 base, and 16 bases separated the two germline ends. This CDR3 contains 16 residues. The CDR3 nucleotides read TGTGCCAGCAGCGAGAGAGACGGACAAGAGAACACTGAAGCTTTCTTT. As protein: CASSERDGQENTEAFF.

This chain links TRBV28 with TRBJ1-2; D may be TRBD1 (6 bases). The CDR3 covers 14 residues. V lost 5 bases, J lost 5 bases, and 15 bases lay in between. Germline assignment: CDR1 MDHEN and CDR2 SYDVKM. The CDR3 loop is CASSPGGLEYGYTF. Written as DNA, the CDR3 is TGTGCCAGCAGTCCGGGGGGCTTGGAGTATGGCTACACCTTC.

The chain has TRBV7-3 and TRBJ2-7, with D possibly matching TRBD1 (5 bases). Germline values: CDR1 SGHTA, CDR2 FQGTGA. This CDR3 is 13 amino acids long. V lost 5 bases to trimming and J lost 3 bases, with 11 bases between them. This CDR3 reads CASSATQGYEQYF. The CDR3 DNA follows: TGTGCCAGCAGCGCAACCCAGGGCTACGAGCAGTACTTC.

The rearrangement links TRBV4-3 to TRBJ2-2; TRBD1 agrees at 7 bases. Per germline, CDR1 LGHNA and CDR2 YSLEER. The CDR3 is 17 amino acids. The junction had 9 bases not matched to a gene; V was cut back by 4 bases and J by 1 base. CDR3 protein: CASSLNTGALNTGELFF. The CDR3 nucleotides read TGCGCCAGCAGCCTGAACACAGGGGCCCTGAACACCGGGGAGCTGTTTTTT.

Note on this clone: Other DNA sequences in the same sample also yield this CDR3. The V call is TRBV28, the J call TRBJ1-5; no clear D gene. CDR1 MDHEN and CDR2 SYDVKM come from the germline V gene. With 5 bases removed from V and 10 bases from J, the gap between germline ends came to 27 bases. This CDR3 comprises 17 residues. CDR3 sequence reads: CASSPPAASRSISPQHF. CDR3 DNA: TGTGCCAGCAGTCCTCCCGCCGCTTCGAGGTCAATCAGCCCCCAGCATTTT. Complete variable domain (other parts from reference TRBV28 and TRBJ1-5): DVKVTQSSRYLVKRTGEKVFLECVQDMDHENMFWYRQDPGLGLRLIYFSYDVKMKEKGDIPEGYSVSREKKERFSLILESASTNQTSMYLCASSPPAASRSISPQHFGDGTRLSIL.

J is TRBJ1-2 and V is TRBV7-2, with 10 bases aligning to TRBD1. This CDR3 comprises 13 residues. The germline gives CDR1 SGHTA, CDR2 FQGNSA. The junction had 4 bases not matched to a gene; V was cut back by 3 bases and J by 9 bases. CDR3 loop: CASSLGTGASYTF. CDR3 DNA: TGTGCCAGCAGCTTGGGGACAGGGGCCAGCTACACCTTC.

In its sample, this clone was seen once. The V call is TRBV5-1, the J call TRBJ1-1, with TRBD1 as a possible D gene (5 bases). There are 14 residues in the CDR3. V was shortened by 0 bases and J by 2 bases, with 8 bases between the two germline ends. Germline assignment: CDR1 SGHRS and CDR2 YFSETQ. The CDR3 DNA reads TGCGCCAGCAGCTTGGTCCAGGGTAACACTGAAGCTTTCTTT. Translated, it gives CASSLVQGNTEAFF.

This sequence joins TRBV7-3 and TRBJ2-7; 11 bases agree with TRBD1. J was trimmed by 10 bases and V by 4 bases; bases with no gene match: 9. CDR1 SGHTA and CDR2 FQGTGA come from the germline V gene. The CDR3 has 14 amino acids. CDR3 loop: CASSSTGTGGRQYF. DNA of the CDR3: TGTGCCAGCAGCTCAACCGGGACAGGGGGTAGACAGTACTTC.

The rearrangement links TRBV5-1 to TRBJ2-3, with 8 bases fitting TRBD2. The CDR3 is 18 residues long. Looked up from germline, CDR1 is SGHRS and CDR2 is YFSETQ. Trimming removed 0 bases from V and 3 bases from J; junction bases left unmatched: 12. In DNA, the CDR3 is TGCGCCAGCAGCTTGGCGGAGAGCGGCGGGAGGACTACAGATACGCAGTATTTT. Amino acids: CASSLAESGGRTTDTQYF.

The chain employs TRBV9 and TRBJ2-3; D unclear. Germline CDR1 SGDLS, CDR2 YYNGEE. Trimming left V 0 bases short and J 8 bases short, with 13 bases between. This CDR3 region has 14 residues. CDR3 residues: CASSVGSSEPTQYF. CDR3 DNA: TGTGCCAGCAGCGTAGGGAGTTCCGAGCCTACGCAGTATTTT.

V gene TRBV7-9 combines with J gene TRBJ1-1, with D possibly TRBD1 on 5 matching bases. The CDR3 length is 15 residues. V was trimmed by 6 bases and J by 3 bases, leaving 17 bases between them. Germline V gene sequence: CDR1 SEHNR, CDR2 FQNEAQ (reference sequence). Here the CDR3 reads CASRPPGGTDTEAFF. The CDR3 region has the DNA TGTGCCAGCAGACCCCCGGGAGGGACCGACACTGAAGCTTTCTTT.

The CDR3 sequence is CASSLGQAPQHF. CDR3 coding DNA: TGTGCCAGCAGCCTCGGACAGGCGCCCCAGCATTTT. This chain joins TRBV7-9 and TRBJ1-5; the match to TRBD1 covers 7 bases. The germline gives CDR1 SEHNR, CDR2 FQNEAQ (reference sequence). J was trimmed by 9 bases and V by 5 bases; bases with no gene match: 4. CDR3 length equals 12 residues.

This chain links TRBV13 with TRBJ1-2; D call uncertain. The CDR3 runs 14 residues. Germline V gives CDR1 PRHDT, CDR2 FYEKMQ (reference sequence). Trimming cost V 4 bases and J 5 bases, with 14 bases left between them. The CDR3 DNA reads TGTGCCAGCAGCTCCGGGGATATGTCGTATGGCTACACCTTC. It translates to CASSSGDMSYGYTF.

The V and J genes are TRBV27 and TRBJ1-5; D is uncertain. The CDR3 is 14 amino acids. The V gene's germline CDR1 is MNHEY and CDR2 SMNVEV (reference sequence). The ends were cut back, 0 bases at V and 1 base at J, with 4 bases in the middle. The CDR3 DNA reads as TGTGCCAGCAGTTTATCTCTAAGCAATCAGCCCCAGCATTTT. It specifies CASSLSLSNQPQHF.

This chain joins TRBV5-4 and TRBJ2-3; 9 nucleotides line up with TRBD1. V lost 4 bases and J lost 3; bases outside the gene matches: 9. Germline CDR1 reads SGHNT; CDR2 reads YYREEE (reference sequence). CDR3 size: 16 residues. The CDR3 coding sequence is TGTGCCAGCAGCGACCCGGGACAGGGAGGAACAGATACGCAGTATTTT. It yields the protein CASSDPGQGGTDTQYF.

V and J are TRBV6-1 and TRBJ1-5; tentatively, D is TRBD1 (5 bases). Germline CDR1 and CDR2: MNHNS and SASEGT. The CDR3 has 13 amino acids. V gave up 0 bases and J gave up 15 bases, with 15 bases separating them. The CDR3 region is CASSEALREGSHF. In nucleotides, the CDR3 is TGTGCCAGCAGTGAAGCGCTTCGGGAGGGGTCGCATTTT.

The chain couples TRBV15 to TRBJ2-5; 10 bases line up with TRBD2. Per the germline V gene, CDR1 is LNHNV and CDR2 is YYDKDF (reference sequence). J gave up 2 bases and V 1 base, and 7 bases lay outside the gene matches. The CDR3 sequence is 17 residues long. CDR3 in amino acids: CATSRVGRTSGQETQYF. In DNA form, the CDR3 reads TGTGCCACCAGCAGAGTGGGCAGGACTAGCGGACAAGAGACCCAGTACTTC.

The rearrangement joins TRBV30 to TRBJ1-2; no definite D call. Germline V gene sequence: CDR1 GTSNPN, CDR2 SVGIG (reference sequence). The CDR3 runs to 15 residues. V gave up 0 bases and J gave up 2 bases, with 13 bases separating them. The CDR3 spells CAWSVLEGRNYGYTF. CDR3 nucleotides: TGTGCCTGGAGTGTACTAGAGGGAAGGAACTATGGCTACACCTTC.